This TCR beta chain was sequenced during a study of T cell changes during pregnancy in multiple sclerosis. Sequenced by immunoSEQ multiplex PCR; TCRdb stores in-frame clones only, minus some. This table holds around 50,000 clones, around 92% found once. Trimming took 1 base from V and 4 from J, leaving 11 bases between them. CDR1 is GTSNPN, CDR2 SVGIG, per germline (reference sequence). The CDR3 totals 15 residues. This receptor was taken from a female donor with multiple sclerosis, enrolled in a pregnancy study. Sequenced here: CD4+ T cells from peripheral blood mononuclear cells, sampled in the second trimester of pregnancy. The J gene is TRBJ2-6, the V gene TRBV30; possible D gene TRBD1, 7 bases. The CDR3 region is CAWSAGGLGANVLTF. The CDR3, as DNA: TGTGCCTGGAGTGCAGGGGGGCTAGGGGCCAACGTCCTGACTTTC.